Listed below are T cell receptor beta chains from one sample, sequenced in a study of blood T cell repertoires in COVID-19. The assay was immunoSEQ multiplex PCR, and TCRdb's table has in-frame clones only and misses some. The profile shows tens of thousands of clones, around 89% of them singletons. Input material: peripheral blood. These receptors came from a woman of 80 years or more with active COVID-19. Both conserved end residues are part of each CDR3. The D gene is left open where the match is weak. Not all rows give a size; the values are once, few, many and, for expanded clones, a class.

NA	TRBV11-3	NA	TRBJ2-1	CASSFREYNEQFF	TGTGCCAGCAGCTTCCGGGAATACAATGAGCAGTTCTTC
NA	TRBV3-1/TRBV3-2	NA	TRBJ2-1	CASSLRKGDSMEFF	TGTGCCAGCAGCCTCCGTAAAGGTGACTCGATGGAGTTCTTC
TRBD1	TRBV6-6	NA	TRBJ1-5	CASSPQGARQPQHF	TGTGCCAGCAGCCCACAGGGGGCGCGTCAGCCCCAGCATTTT
NA	TRBV27	NA	TRBJ1-2	CASRPTSSNYGYTF	TGTGCCAGCAGACCGACTTCATCTAACTATGGCTACACCTTC
NA	TRBV4-3	NA	TRBJ2-7	CASSQGQSSSYEQYF	TGCGCCAGCAGCCAAGGCCAGTCCAGCTCCTACGAGCAGTACTTC
NA	TRBV7-9	few	TRBJ2-3	CATRALMSTDTQYF	TGTGCCACCAGGGCCCTCATGAGCACAGATACGCAGTATTTT
NA	TRBV5-1	NA	TRBJ2-2	CASSLEWVTEELFF	TGCGCCAGCAGCCTGGAATGGGTGACAGAGGAGCTGTTTTTT
TRBD2	TRBV3-1/TRBV3-2	NA	TRBJ2-1	CASSRIGLAGANEQFF	TGTGCCAGCAGCCGAATCGGACTAGCGGGAGCAAATGAGCAGTTCTTC
TRBD2	TRBV28	once	TRBJ2-5	CASSLGLAGGGEETQYF	TGTGCCAGCAGTTTAGGACTAGCGGGAGGAGGCGAAGAGACCCAGTACTTC
TRBD2	TRBV28	once	TRBJ2-3	CASRELAGSTDTQYF	TGTGCCAGCAGAGAACTAGCGGGTAGCACAGATACGCAGTATTTT
NA	TRBV18	NA	TRBJ1-4	CASSPGASNEKLFF	TGTGCCAGCTCACCAGGAGCCTCTAATGAAAAACTGTTTTTT
TRBD2	TRBV7-3	NA	TRBJ2-1	CASSLKASGRPGPTEQFF	TGTGCCAGCAGCTTAAAGGCTAGCGGGAGGCCGGGGCCTACTGAGCAGTTCTTC
NA	TRBV18	NA	TRBJ2-1	CASSPAPSRAPNEQFF	TGTGCCAGCTCACCAGCCCCCAGCAGGGCCCCCAATGAGCAGTTCTTC
TRBD2	TRBV28	NA	TRBJ2-2	CASAGGNTGELFF	TGTGCCAGCGCGGGAGGAAACACCGGGGAGCTGTTTTTT
TRBD1	TRBV5-5	NA	TRBJ2-4	CASSLRGLLNIQYF	TGTGCCAGCAGCTTGAGGGGGCTGTTAAACATTCAGTACTTC
NA	TRBV7-2	NA	TRBJ2-7	CASSLFTGIYEQYF	TGTGCCAGCAGCTTATTTACAGGGATCTACGAGCAGTACTTC
NA	TRBV5-1	NA	TRBJ1-6	CASSLTGVRSPLHF	TGCGCCAGCAGCTTAACGGGGGTACGTTCACCCCTCCACTTT
TRBD2	TRBV19	NA	TRBJ2-1	CASTQGGPSGIEQFF	TGTGCCAGTACCCAGGGCGGTCCCAGCGGGATTGAGCAGTTCTTC
TRBD2	TRBV5-1	once	TRBJ2-2	CASSSGSGRESRELFF	TGCGCCAGCAGCTCAGGCAGCGGGAGGGAGAGTCGGGAGCTGTTTTTT
TRBD2	TRBV24-1	few	TRBJ2-3	CATSALASTDTQYF	TGTGCCACCAGCGCACTAGCGAGCACAGATACGCAGTATTTT
NA	TRBV27	NA	TRBJ2-7	CASSSAGQSTKQYF	TGTGCCAGCAGTTCAGCCGGACAGAGTACGAAGCAGTACTTC
NA	TRBV15	NA	TRBJ1-1	CATSPRASTEAFF	TGTGCCACCAGCCCCCGAGCGTCCACTGAAGCTTTCTTT
NA	TRBV9	NA	TRBJ2-1	CASSGAAGFWRSSYNEQFF	TGTGCCAGCAGCGGGGCGGCGGGATTCTGGAGGAGTTCCTACAATGAGCAGTTCTTC
TRBD1	TRBV28	few	TRBJ1-2	CASRGTVYGYTF	TGTGCCAGCAGAGGGACAGTCTATGGCTACACCTTC
NA	TRBV11-2	NA	TRBJ1-6	CASTNVGGYNSPLHF	TGTGCCAGCACCAATGTCGGGGGGTATAATTCACCCCTCCACTTT
TRBD2	TRBV4-2	NA	TRBJ2-1	CASSRQPGLPGHEQFF	TGTGCCAGCAGCCGCCAACCGGGACTACCGGGGCATGAGCAGTTCTTC
TRBD2	TRBV7-3	NA	TRBJ2-2	CASSMTPGLAGGNTGELFF	TGTGCCAGCAGCATGACCCCGGGACTAGCGGGAGGGAACACCGGGGAGCTGTTTTTT
NA	TRBV3-1/TRBV3-2	NA	TRBJ2-3	CASSQDLTRRYF	TGTGCCAGCAGCCAAGATTTGACAAGACGGTATTTT